The next 27 T cell receptor beta chains were all read from a single sample in a study of blood T cell repertoires in COVID-19. Only in-frame clones appear in the TCRdb table, and some are missing; sequencing was by immunoSEQ multiplex PCR. The profile shows some 130,000 clones, over 60% of them singletons. The sample was peripheral blood. The receptors shown here come from a woman older than 75 with acute or convalescent COVID-19.

This chain connects TRBV6-1 to TRBJ2-1; D might be TRBD2 (6 bases). The CDR3 has 14 amino acids. Germline CDR1 reads MNHNS; CDR2 reads SASEGT. The ends were cut back, 2 bases at V and 10 bases at J, with 15 bases in the middle. As DNA, the CDR3 is TGTGCCAGCAGTGAAAGGGACTCCTCCTCCGAGCAGTTCTTC. Its protein is CASSERDSSSEQFF.

V is TRBV12-3 or TRBV12-4 and J is TRBJ1-2; D unclear. The CDR3 totals 13 residues. The V end lost 6 bases, the J end lost 1 base, and 9 bases lay between the germline ends. The CDR3 region is CASSETLNYGYTF. CDR3 nucleotides: TGTGCCAGCAGCGAAACTCTTAACTATGGCTACACCTTC.

The chain carries TRBV4-1 and TRBJ2-7, with TRBD1 matching over 9 bases. The V segment lost 2 bases and the J segment 5 bases; nucleotides outside the gene matches: 16. Germline loops: CDR1 MGHRA, CDR2 YSYEKL. CDR3 length: 18 residues. CDR3: CASSQLATRRTGDNEQYF. In DNA form, the CDR3 reads TGCGCCAGCAGCCAACTTGCCACTAGAAGGACAGGGGACAACGAGCAGTACTTC.

The rearrangement uses TRBV6-7 and TRBJ2-1; D perhaps matches TRBD2 (5 bases). TRBV6-7 is filed as an ORF, its function uncertain. This CDR3 contains 11 residues. V was clipped by 4 bases and J by 10 bases, with 8 bases between them. The CDR3 nucleotides read TGTGCCAGCAGTTCAAAGCGGGAGCAGTTCTTC. Protein: CASSSKREQFF.

The chain recombines TRBV7-2 with TRBJ2-5, with TRBD2 matching over 10 bases. The junction had 12 bases not matched to a gene; V was cut back by 0 bases and J by 5 bases. CDR1 and CDR2 (germline): SGHTA, FQGNSA. The length of the CDR3 is 18 residues. The CDR3 sequence: CASSLAFQSGGAGETQYF. DNA for the CDR3: TGTGCCAGCAGCTTAGCGTTCCAAAGCGGGGGGGCGGGTGAGACCCAGTACTTC. The full variable domain, with the rest looked up from reference TRBV7-2 and TRBJ2-5, is GAGVSQSPSNKVTEKGKDVELRCDPISGHTALYWYRQSLGQGLEFLIYFQGNSAPDKSGLPSDRFSAERTGGSVSTLTIQRTQQEDSAVYLCASSLAFQSGGAGETQYFGPGTRLLVL.

The table lists this clone with a count of one. V is TRBV20-1 and J is TRBJ1-2; the match to TRBD1 covers 8 bases. The CDR3 contains 11 residues. V lost 6 bases and J lost 7; bases outside the gene matches: 4. CDR1 DFQATT and CDR2 SNEGSKA come from the germline V gene (reference sequence). The CDR3 protein is CSAEDRAGYTF. The CDR3 bases are TGCAGTGCCGAGGACAGGGCTGGCTACACCTTC.

This clone was seen more than once but under ten times. The CDR3 reads CASSLGQNNSPLHF. In nucleotides, the CDR3 is TGCGCCAGCAGCTTGGGGCAGAATAATTCACCCCTCCACTTT. The V gene is TRBV5-1, the J gene TRBJ1-6; D call uncertain. The V gene's germline CDR1 is SGHRS and CDR2 YFSETQ. Trimming stripped 0 bases from V and 5 bases from J, with 6 bases between. This CDR3 spans 14 amino acids.

This clone was recorded at least ten times. The CDR3 spells CASSSRWVSGNTIYF. CDR3 nucleotide sequence: TGTGCCAGCAGCTCGCGGTGGGTCAGTGGAAACACCATATATTTT. The rearrangement links TRBV7-2 to TRBJ1-3; D not certain. This CDR3 spans 15 amino acids. Per germline, CDR1 SGHTA and CDR2 FQGNSA. V gave up 4 bases and J gave up 3 bases, with 13 bases separating them.

The V call is TRBV27, the J call TRBJ1-2, with D possibly being TRBD1 (5 bases). Trimming pared 3 bases from V and 8 bases from J, leaving 16 bases between. From germline, CDR1 is MNHEY and CDR2 SMNVEV (reference sequence). The CDR3 contains 14 residues. The CDR3 reads CASSFSPGFSGYTF. The DNA of the CDR3 is TGTGCCAGCAGTTTTTCCCCAGGGTTCTCCGGCTACACCTTC.

V is TRBV5-4 and J is TRBJ2-3, with D possibly being TRBD1 (6 bases). The CDR3 runs 14 residues. Germline V gene lookup returns CDR1 SGHNT and CDR2 YYREEE (reference sequence). Deletions cut 4 bases from V and 6 bases from J, with 15 bases between. CDR3 residues: CASSPNRAGDTQYF. CDR3 sequence (DNA): TGTGCCAGCAGCCCGAACAGGGCCGGGGATACGCAGTATTTT.

The chain combines TRBV2 with TRBJ1-2, with 10 bases identical to TRBD1. The J segment lost 7 bases and the V segment lost 5 bases, leaving 7 bases of the junction unmatched. Germline values: CDR1 SNHLY, CDR2 FYNNEI. This CDR3 has 14 residues. DNA of the CDR3: TGTGCCAGCAGTCCGGGACAGGGGAGGTTTGGCTACACCTTC. It specifies CASSPGQGRFGYTF. Using reference TRBV2 and TRBJ1-2 for the parts outside the CDR3, the full variable domain is EPEVTQTPSHQVTQMGQEVILRCVPISNHLYFYWYRQILGQKVEFLVSFYNNEISEKSEIFDDQFSVERPDGSNFTLKIRSTKLEDSAMYFCASSPGQGRFGYTFGSGTRLTVV.

The V call is TRBV7-6, the J call TRBJ2-7, with 12 positions matching TRBD2. The CDR3 contains 20 residues. Germline values: CDR1 SGHVS, CDR2 FNYEAQ. Trimming removed 4 bases from V and 1 base from J; junction bases left unmatched: 17. The CDR3 loop is CASSSWAWRTSGVGSYEQYF. The CDR3 region has the DNA TGTGCCAGCAGCTCATGGGCATGGAGGACTAGCGGGGTAGGGTCCTACGAGCAGTACTTC.

With regard to this clone: A much larger clone is a single base away; this may be a read error. Other nucleotide sequences in the sample specify the same CDR3. The chain employs TRBV5-4 and TRBJ1-2, with D hard to call. Germline V gene sequence: CDR1 SGHNT, CDR2 YYREEE (reference sequence). The CDR3 consists of 13 residues. The DNA of the CDR3 is TGTGCCAGCAGCACGCAGGTGGGCTATGGCTATACCTTC. The encoded protein is CASSTQVGYGYTF.

The CDR3 loop reads CASLPGLAGNYEQYF. The CDR3 nucleotides read TGTGCCAGCTTGCCGGGACTAGCGGGAAACTACGAGCAGTACTTC. The V call is TRBV18, the J call TRBJ2-7, with 13 bases that match TRBD2. The ends lost 7 bases at V and 3 bases at J; junction bases unmatched: 6. Looked up from germline, CDR1 is KGHSH and CDR2 is LQKENI. This CDR3 is 15 amino acids long.

The table lists this clone with a few counts. V usage is TRBV7-2 and J usage is TRBJ2-3, with 14 bases fitting TRBD2. V shed 5 bases, J shed 4 bases, and the junction held 5 bases outside the gene matches. From germline, CDR1 is SGHTA and CDR2 FQGNSA. The CDR3 spans 16 residues. CDR3 in DNA: TGTGCCAGCAGCCTGGGACTAGCGGGAGAATCAGATACGCAGTATTTT. Translation gives CASSLGLAGESDTQYF.

This rearrangement joins TRBV9 to TRBJ2-7, with 7 bases aligning to TRBD1. The CDR3 has 14 residues. Germline trimming cut 0 bases from V and 6 bases from J; bases unmatched to any gene: 6. Germline V lookup: CDR1 SGDLS, CDR2 YYNGEE. The CDR3 nucleotides read TGTGCCAGCAGCGTAGGTGGACAGGTAGTCGAGCAGTACTTC. It yields the protein CASSVGGQVVEQYF.

The CDR3 protein is CASTVLGTGYGYTF. Here the CDR3 DNA reads TGTGCCAGCACCGTTTTGGGGACAGGGTATGGCTACACCTTC. The V call is TRBV5-8, the J call TRBJ1-2; 9 bases map to TRBD1. The CDR3 has 14 residues. Per germline, CDR1 SGHTS and CDR2 YDEGEE. V trimming: 6 bases; J trimming: 5 bases; junction bases outside the gene matches: 8.

Only a few counts were recorded for this clone. The rearrangement links TRBV6-1 to TRBJ1-2; D remains unclear. Germline V gene lookup returns CDR1 MNHNS and CDR2 SASEGT. The CDR3 extends over 13 amino acids. Trimming took 1 base from V and 1 from J, leaving 4 bases between them. The chain's CDR3 is CASSEVFNYGYTF. CDR3 in DNA: TGTGCCAGCAGTGAAGTATTTAACTATGGCTACACCTTC.

The J gene is TRBJ2-7, the V gene TRBV18, with D possibly matching TRBD2 (6 bases). CDR3 length equals 13 residues. Germline CDR1 KGHSH, CDR2 LQKENI. The ends were cut back, 2 bases at V and 3 bases at J, with 8 bases in the middle. CDR3 sequence: CASSPLGGYEQYF. CDR3 coding DNA: TGTGCCAGCTCACCATTGGGGGGCTACGAGCAGTACTTC.

This chain uses TRBV5-1 with TRBJ2-2, with D possibly matching TRBD2 (6 bases). Per germline, CDR1 SGHRS and CDR2 YFSETQ. Between the trimmed V and J ends, which lost 4 bases and 3 bases, there was a span of 16 bases. This CDR3 is 16 amino acids long. The CDR3, as DNA: TGCGCCAGCAGCGCGGGGTTTTCAGGGTACACCGGGGAGCTGTTTTTT. It encodes CASSAGFSGYTGELFF.

The rearrangement links TRBV7-8 to TRBJ1-2; 7 bases agree with TRBD1. V lost 5 bases to trimming and J lost 3 bases; unmatched junction nucleotides: 15. This CDR3 is built from 17 residues. Germline lookup yields CDR1 SGHVS and CDR2 FQNEAQ. CDR3 sequence reads: CASSVGAGGTRDYGYTF. CDR3 nucleotide sequence: TGTGCCAGCAGCGTGGGGGCAGGGGGTACAAGGGACTATGGCTACACCTTC.

This chain uses TRBV10-3 with TRBJ2-1; TRBD2 matches 9 bases. The CDR3 has 16 residues. Germline CDR1 and CDR2: ENHRY and SYGVKD. Trimming took 3 bases from V and 2 from J; bases not matched to a gene: 5. Here the CDR3 reads CAISEVLAGTYNEQFF. Here the CDR3 DNA reads TGTGCCATCAGTGAAGTGCTAGCGGGGACCTACAATGAGCAGTTCTTC.

The chain combines TRBV7-3 with TRBJ2-5, with D maybe TRBD1 (6 bases). Germline V lookup: CDR1 SGHTA, CDR2 FQGTGA. Trimming pared 5 bases from V and 2 bases from J, leaving 9 bases between. This CDR3 has 13 amino acids. The CDR3 protein is CASSQTGQETQYF. The DNA of the CDR3 is TGTGCCAGCAGCCAGACAGGTCAAGAGACCCAGTACTTC. The full variable domain, its missing parts supplied by reference TRBV7-3 and TRBJ2-5, is GAGVSQTPSNKVTEKGKYVELRCDPISGHTALYWYRQSLGQGPEFLIYFQGTGAADDSGLPNDRFFAVRPEGSVSTLKIQRTERGDSAVYLCASSQTGQETQYFGPGTRLLVL.

This chain joins TRBV5-4 and TRBJ2-2; weak D call: TRBD2 (5 bases). Trimming took off 1 base at V and 4 bases at J, with 11 bases between the two ends. CDR1 is SGHNT, CDR2 YYREEE, per germline (reference sequence). This CDR3 comprises 15 residues. CDR3 amino acids: CASSLSSAGTGELFF. For the CDR3, the DNA is TGTGCCAGCAGCTTGAGTTCGGCGGGCACCGGGGAGCTGTTTTTT. Full variable domain (rest looked up from reference TRBV5-4 and TRBJ2-2): ETGVTQSPTHLIKTRGQQVTLRCSSQSGHNTVSWYQQALGQGPQFIFQYYREEENGRGNFPPRFSGLQFPNYSSELNVNALELDDSALYLCASSLSSAGTGELFFGEGSRLTVL.

This clone was found once. V gene TRBV2 combines with J gene TRBJ2-3; tentative D call: TRBD2 (6 bases). The CDR3 is 18 residues long. Trimming left V 8 bases short and J 0 bases short, with 24 bases between. Germline V gene data show CDR1 as SNHLY and CDR2 as FYNNEI. The CDR3, as DNA: TGTGCCAGCGGAGAGTGGAGTAGCGGTACAATTAGCACAGATACGCAGTATTTT. Translating gives CASGEWSSGTISTDTQYF.

This clone was detected once. This chain links TRBV28 with TRBJ1-1, with a weak D call TRBD1 (6 bases). Germline lookup yields CDR1 MDHEN and CDR2 SYDVKM. The V end was cut by 2 bases, the J end by 9 bases, with 22 bases between. The CDR3 length is 16 residues. CDR3 DNA: TGTGCCAGCAGTTTAGTTTTCGCCGACAGGCGTTTGAAAGCTTTCTTT. This codes for CASSLVFADRRLKAFF.

The rearrangement links TRBV6-5 to TRBJ2-7; tentatively, D is TRBD1 (6 bases). Germline values: CDR1 MNHEY, CDR2 SVGAGI. Trimming removed 10 bases at V and 2 bases at J, with 18 bases between. This CDR3 has 14 amino acids. CDR3 protein: CAIPPQGPPYEQYF. The CDR3 DNA is TGTGCCATCCCCCCTCAGGGGCCTCCCTACGAGCAGTACTTC.